Listed below are T cell receptor beta chains from one sample, sequenced in a study of shared clonotypes between healthy human individuals. The table came from immunoSEQ multiplex PCR; TCRdb's copy has only in-frame clones and leaves some out. In the table there are fewer than 3 million clones, 80% to 95% of which are singletons. Sequencing used naive CD4+ T cells from PBMCs. All receptors come from a man aged 18 to 30 in good health. Some clones in this sample may be carry-over from other donors' samples. CDR3s include the opening cysteine and the closing phenylalanine or tryptophan. The order of the fields is V gene, CDR3 length, clone size, D gene, J gene, CDR3 DNA, CDR3 protein. The D gene is left open where the match is weak. Clone size is shown for a subset of rows, as once, few, many or a class of expanded clone.

TRBV14	14	-	-	TRBJ2-5	TGTGCCAGCAGCCAGTCAGGGAGCCAAGAGACCCAGTACTTC	CASSQSGSQETQYF
TRBV6-5	12	-	-	TRBJ1-1	TGTGCCAGCACTAACAGCGGCACTGAAGCTTTCTTT	CASTNSGTEAFF
TRBV9	16	-	-	TRBJ2-7	TGTGCCAGCAGCGGGAGTCCTACACAGGGTTCTCGCGAGCAGTACTTC	CASSGSPTQGSREQYF
TRBV27	13	few	-	TRBJ1-2	TGTGCCAGCAGTTTCAGAGGGCTCTATGGCTACACCTTC	CASSFRGLYGYTF
TRBV5-4	15	-	-	TRBJ2-6	TGTGCCAGCACCCGGGCGGCCGCTGGGGCCAACGTCCTGACTTTC	CASTRAAAGANVLTF
TRBV4-1	14	once	TRBD2	TRBJ2-7	TGCGCCAGCAGCAAGACTAGCGGGAACTACGAGCAGTACTTC	CASSKTSGNYEQYF
TRBV27	15	-	-	TRBJ2-6	TGTGCCAGCAGTTTAAGGAGATCTGGGGCCAACGTCCTGACTTTC	CASSLRRSGANVLTF
TRBV18	15	-	-	TRBJ1-1	TGTGCCAGCTCACCAATAGGGGAGATGAACACTGAAGCTTTCTTT	CASSPIGEMNTEAFF
TRBV2	14	-	-	TRBJ2-7	TGTGCCAGCAGTCCGGGGGACGGAAGGTACGAGCAGTACTTC	CASSPGDGRYEQYF
TRBV7-3	15	-	-	TRBJ1-2	TGTGCCAGCAGCTCACCCCCAGGGAATGGTGATGGCTACACCTTC	CASSSPPGNGDGYTF
TRBV5-6	16	-	TRBD1	TRBJ2-4	TGTGCCAGCAGTCACAGGGGCAACTTAGCCAAAAACATTCAGTACTTC	CASSHRGNLAKNIQYF
TRBV10-1	19	-	-	TRBJ2-1	TGCGCCAGCAGTGAAGAGTGTTGTTACGACTGCGGCTCCTACAATGAGCAGTTCTTC	CASSEECCYDCGSYNEQFF
TRBV2	13	-	-	TRBJ2-7	TGTGCCAGCAGGCCCAGAGCCTACTACGAGCAGTACTTC	CASRPRAYYEQYF
TRBV29-1	12	-	TRBD1	TRBJ2-3	TGCAGCCTCTCAGGGGGAGCAGATACGCAGTATTTT	CSLSGGADTQYF
TRBV9	12	-	TRBD2	TRBJ2-1	TGTGCCAGCAGCGTTAGCGGGAGAGACGTCTTCTTC	CASSVSGRDVFF
TRBV27	14	-	-	TRBJ1-5	TGTGCCAGCAGTCCCGTGGGCAGGGATCAGCCCCAGCATTTT	CASSPVGRDQPQHF
TRBV28	14	-	-	TRBJ2-7	TGTGCCAGCAGTTTCCTAGGCACAGCCTACGAGCAGTACTTC	CASSFLGTAYEQYF